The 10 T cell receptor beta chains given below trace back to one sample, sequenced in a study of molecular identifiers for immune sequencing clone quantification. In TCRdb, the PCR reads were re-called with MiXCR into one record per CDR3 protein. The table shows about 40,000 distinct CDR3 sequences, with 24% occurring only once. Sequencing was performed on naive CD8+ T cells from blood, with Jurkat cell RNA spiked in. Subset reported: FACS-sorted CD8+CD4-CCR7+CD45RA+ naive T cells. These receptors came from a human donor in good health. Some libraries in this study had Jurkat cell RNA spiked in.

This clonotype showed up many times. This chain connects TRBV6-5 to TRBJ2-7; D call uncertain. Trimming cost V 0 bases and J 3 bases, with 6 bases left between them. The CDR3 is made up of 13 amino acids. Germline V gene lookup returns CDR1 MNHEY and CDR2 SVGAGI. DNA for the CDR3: TGTGCCAGCAGTTACTCGGGATTCTACGAGCAGTACTTC. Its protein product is CASSYSGFYEQYF.

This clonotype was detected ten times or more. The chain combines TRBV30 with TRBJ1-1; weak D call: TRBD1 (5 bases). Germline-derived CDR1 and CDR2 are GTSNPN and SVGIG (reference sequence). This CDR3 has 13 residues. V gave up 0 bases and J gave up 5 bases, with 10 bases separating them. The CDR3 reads CAWSVGAGTEAFF. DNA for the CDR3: TGTGCCTGGAGTGTAGGGGCCGGAACTGAAGCTTTCTTT.

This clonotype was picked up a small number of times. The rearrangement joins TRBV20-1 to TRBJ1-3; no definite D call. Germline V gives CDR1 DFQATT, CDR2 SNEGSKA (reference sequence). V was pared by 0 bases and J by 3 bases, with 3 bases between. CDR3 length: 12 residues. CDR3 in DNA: TGCAGTGCTAGAGAAGGTGGAAACACCATATATTTT. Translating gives CSAREGGNTIYF.

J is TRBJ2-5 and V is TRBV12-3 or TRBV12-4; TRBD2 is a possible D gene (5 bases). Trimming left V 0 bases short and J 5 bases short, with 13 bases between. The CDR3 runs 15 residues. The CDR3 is CASSLALAGWETQYF. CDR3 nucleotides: TGTGCCAGCAGTTTAGCGCTAGCAGGTTGGGAGACCCAGTACTTC.

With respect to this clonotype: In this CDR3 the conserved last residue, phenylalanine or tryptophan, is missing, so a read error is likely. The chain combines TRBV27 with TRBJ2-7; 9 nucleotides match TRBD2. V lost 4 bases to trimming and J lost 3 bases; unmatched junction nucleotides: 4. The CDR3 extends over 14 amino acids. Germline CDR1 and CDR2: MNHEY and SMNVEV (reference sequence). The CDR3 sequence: CASSWASGNYEQYS. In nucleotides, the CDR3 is TGTGCCAGCAGTTGGGCTAGCGGGAACTACGAGCAGTACTCC.

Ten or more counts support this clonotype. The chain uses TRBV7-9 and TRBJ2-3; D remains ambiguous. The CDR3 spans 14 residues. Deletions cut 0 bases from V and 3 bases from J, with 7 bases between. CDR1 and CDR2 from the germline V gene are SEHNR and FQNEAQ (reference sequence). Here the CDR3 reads CASSLALGTDTQYF. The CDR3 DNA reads TGTGCCAGCAGCTTAGCGCTGGGAACAGATACGCAGTATTTT. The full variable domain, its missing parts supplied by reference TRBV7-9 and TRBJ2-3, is DTGVSQNPRHKITKRGQNVTFRCDPISEHNRLYWYRQTLGQGPEFLTYFQNEAQLEKSRLLSDRFSAERPKGSFSTLEIQRTEQGDSAMYLCASSLALGTDTQYFGPGTRLTVL.

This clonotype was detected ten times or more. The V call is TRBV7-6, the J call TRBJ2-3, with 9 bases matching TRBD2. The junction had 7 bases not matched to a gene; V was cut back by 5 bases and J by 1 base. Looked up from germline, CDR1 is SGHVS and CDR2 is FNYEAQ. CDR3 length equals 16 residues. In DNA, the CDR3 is TGTGCCAGCAGCCCCCCTAGCGGGGTGGGCACAGATACGCAGTATTTT. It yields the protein CASSPPSGVGTDTQYF. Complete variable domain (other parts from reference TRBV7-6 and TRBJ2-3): GAGVSQSPRYKVTKRGQDVALRCDPISGHVSLYWYRQALGQGPEFLTYFNYEAQQDKSGLPNDRFSAERPEGSISTLTIQRTEQRDSAMYRCASSPPSGVGTDTQYFGPGTRLTVL.

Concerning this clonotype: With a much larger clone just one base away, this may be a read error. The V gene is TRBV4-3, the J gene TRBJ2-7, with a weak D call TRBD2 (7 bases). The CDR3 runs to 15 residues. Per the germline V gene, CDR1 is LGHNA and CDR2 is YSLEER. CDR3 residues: CASSQDEGGTYGQYF. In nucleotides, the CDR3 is TGCGCCAGCAGCCAAGACGAGGGGGGGACCTACGGGCAGTACTTC.

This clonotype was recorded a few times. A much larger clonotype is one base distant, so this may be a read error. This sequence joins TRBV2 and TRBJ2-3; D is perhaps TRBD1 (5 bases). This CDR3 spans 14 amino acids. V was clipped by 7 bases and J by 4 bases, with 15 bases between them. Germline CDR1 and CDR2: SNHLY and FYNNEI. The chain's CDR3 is CASTHLGRADTQYF. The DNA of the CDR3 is TGTGCCAGCACCCATCTGGGCAGGGCAGATACGCAGTATTTT.

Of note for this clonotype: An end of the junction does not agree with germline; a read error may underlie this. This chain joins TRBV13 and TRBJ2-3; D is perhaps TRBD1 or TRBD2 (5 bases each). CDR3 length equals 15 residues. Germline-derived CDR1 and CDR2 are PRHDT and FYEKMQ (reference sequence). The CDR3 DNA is TGTACCAGCAGCAGACGGGACCAGGGCCGGGATATGCAGTATTTT. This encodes CTSSRRDQGRDMQYF.